This T cell receptor beta chain was recorded in a study of tumor-infiltrating lymphocytes in primary liver carcinoma (dated 2017 in TCRdb). Notes on the research overall: Of the five patients, three men and two women aged 30 to 69 years, four had hepatocellular carcinoma and one had combined HCC and intrahepatic cholangiocarcinoma. A total of roughly 35 specimens from 5 patients, comprising 25 or so tumor regions, 5 adjacent noncancerous liver tissues and 5 peripheral blood samples, were covered by TCRbeta repertoire sequencing. The tumors of the five patients were staged as T1-T3 N0M0, with maximum diameters ranging from about 4.2 to 10 cm. Reproducibility between technical replicate repertoires was high, with correlation coefficients above 0.98 and mean shared-clone rates approximately 0.91. Roughly 3.65 to 8 million productive TCRbeta reads were obtained per sample, and no significant difference in read depth was found between tissue types. For each liver tumor, the study sampled five regions along with adjacent normal tissue and blood, and applied TCRbeta repertoire sequencing, expression microarrays and whole-exome sequencing. Beyond this particular receptor, the publication reports: Since the samples were bulk and unsorted, there was no way to compare CD4+ and CD8+ T cell repertoires. Compared with blood, tumors had a significantly larger share of the repertoire taken up by the top 250 clones (p = 0.039). Only the TCR beta chain was sequenced, which likely underestimates true repertoire diversity because unpaired alpha chains were not captured. Pairs of tumor regions showed greater repertoire overlap (mean roughly 36%) than tumor-adjacent pairs (roughly 17%) or tumor-blood pairs (around 15%), which is consistent with antigen-driven expansion. Only four or five patients were included in the study, and the authors note that the findings should be validated in a larger study.

A word on this clonotype: Its antigen remains undetermined. No base-level quality is on record; no much larger clone is a single base apart.

Using a constant-region primer and ProtoScript II reverse transcriptase, TCRbeta-specific cDNA was reverse-transcribed from 450 to 650 ng total RNA. The TCRbeta libraries were prepared through three rounds of nested multiplex PCR following a slightly modified ARM-PCR procedure. A final 25-cycle PCR with Deep VentR polymerase added sample barcodes and Illumina adapters. Before sequencing, amplicons of 200-500 bp were purified from gel using a QIAquick gel extraction kit. An Illumina HiSeq 2500 was used to sequence the TCRbeta amplicons, generating 250-bp paired-end reads. From the authors' description of their analysis: Quality trimming of reads was performed with Trimmomatic v0.33, and paired reads were merged with FLASH v1.2.11 so that full CDR3 sequences could be recovered. V, D and J germline segments were assigned to the rearranged TCRbeta sequences using MiGEC v1.2.1b. Clonotype statistics and Shannon-Wiener diversity indices were computed with VDJtools v1.0.0. To cut down on sampling bias, every analysis after diversity analysis relied on just the 250 most abundant clonotypes from each sample. The public reads were reanalyzed by TCRdb: fastp trimming at Q25, MiXCR alignment, in-frame beta chains only. Rows merge per CDR3 protein into single entries with the most common DNA and genes. The authors' filters were not applied to this entry. The sample table holds about 44,000 distinct CDR3 sequences, of which roughly 80% were seen once. The biggest ten clones account for 38% of the sample.

Total RNA and DNA were co-extracted without cell sorting from approximately 20-30 mg of bulk tissue using the AllPrep DNA/RNA mini kit. Between late 2015 and early 2016, several patients in China with histopathologically diagnosed primary liver carcinoma had their tumors surgically resected. Chronic HBV infection was present in the patients, and the patients were treatment-naive at sampling. Fresh tumor and adjacent tissue pieces were bisected; one half was stored in RNAlater at -80°C, the other sent for histology. The sequence was collected from a woman younger than 45 with primary liver carcinoma and hepatitis B virus infection. Source material: tumor-adjacent normal liver tissue.

The CDR3 protein sequence reads: CASNYSTYEQYF. The bases are TGTGCCAGCAATTATTCAACCTACGAGCAGTACTTC. The rearrangement joined TRBV6-2 or TRBV6-3 to TRBJ2-7; the D gene cannot be named for sure. V is shortened by 7 bases, J by 2 bases, and the region joining them spans 9 bases. From a lookup of the germline V gene, CDR1 and CDR2 are MNHEY and SVGEGT. The CDR3 holds 12 amino acids from the cysteine to the phenylalanine. The sequence is cut down to CDR3 DNA, 36 bases in frame from base 1.